Listed below are T cell receptor beta chains from one sample, sequenced in a study of blood T cell repertoires in COVID-19. Method: immunoSEQ multiplex PCR; TCRdb's copy keeps in-frame clones and lacks some. The sample comprises 64,000 or so clones, around 85% of which are singletons, and roughly 1.2% rests with the top ten. Sequenced input: peripheral blood. The origin of the receptors is a middle-aged man with acute or convalescent COVID-19. Each CDR3 is given with its conserved first and last residue. A D gene is named only where the DNA matches it firmly. Only some rows state a clone size, as once, few, many or a class for expanded clones.

clone_size: once; d_call: TRBD2; j_call: TRBJ2-3; v_call: TRBV5-1; cdr3_aa: CASGEGSTDTQYF; cdr3_nt: TGCGCCTCTGGGGAGGGTAGCACAGATACGCAGTATTTT
clone_size: NA; d_call: TRBD2; j_call: TRBJ2-1; v_call: TRBV3-1/TRBV3-2; cdr3_aa: CASSLQRGGRSEQFF; cdr3_nt: TGTGCCAGCAGCTTGCAGCGGGGGGGCCGCAGTGAGCAGTTCTTC
clone_size: NA; d_call: NA; j_call: TRBJ2-1; v_call: TRBV7-2; cdr3_aa: CASSFVLDLDNEQFF; cdr3_nt: TGTGCCAGCAGCTTTGTGCTAGACCTTGACAATGAGCAGTTCTTC
clone_size: NA; d_call: NA; j_call: TRBJ1-1; v_call: TRBV3-1/TRBV3-2; cdr3_aa: CASSQLRDTEAFF; cdr3_nt: TGTGCCAGCAGCCAATTGAGGGACACTGAAGCTTTCTTT
clone_size: NA; d_call: TRBD1; j_call: TRBJ2-2; v_call: TRBV7-3; cdr3_aa: CASRSGDRETGELFF; cdr3_nt: TGTGCCAGCAGGTCCGGAGACAGGGAAACCGGGGAGCTGTTTTTT
clone_size: NA; d_call: TRBD2; j_call: TRBJ2-2; v_call: TRBV7-3; cdr3_aa: CASSFTSAGELFF; cdr3_nt: TGTGCCAGCAGCTTCACTAGCGCCGGGGAGCTGTTTTTT
clone_size: NA; d_call: TRBD1; j_call: TRBJ2-5; v_call: TRBV29-1; cdr3_aa: CSVRDSPGKTQYF; cdr3_nt: TGCAGCGTCCGGGACAGCCCGGGGAAGACCCAGTACTTC
clone_size: NA; d_call: TRBD1; j_call: TRBJ1-3; v_call: TRBV19; cdr3_aa: CASRPSDRVAGNTIYF; cdr3_nt: TGTGCCAGTAGGCCTTCCGACAGGGTCGCTGGAAACACCATATATTTT
clone_size: NA; d_call: NA; j_call: TRBJ1-5; v_call: TRBV20-1; cdr3_aa: CSARYGQPQHF; cdr3_nt: TGCAGTGCTAGATACGGTCAGCCCCAGCATTTT
clone_size: NA; d_call: NA; j_call: TRBJ1-1; v_call: TRBV14; cdr3_aa: CASSRNTQGLTEAFF; cdr3_nt: TGTGCCAGCAGCCGGAATACCCAGGGGCTCACTGAAGCTTTCTTT
clone_size: NA; d_call: TRBD1; j_call: TRBJ1-4; v_call: TRBV27; cdr3_aa: CASSLGPGQTNEKLFF; cdr3_nt: TGTGCCAGCAGTTTAGGCCCGGGACAGACAAATGAAAAACTGTTTTTT
clone_size: NA; d_call: NA; j_call: TRBJ2-1; v_call: TRBV4-1; cdr3_aa: CASSQEEIRSGNEQFF; cdr3_nt: TGCGCCAGCAGCCAAGAAGAGATTAGATCGGGCAATGAGCAGTTCTTC
clone_size: NA; d_call: TRBD2; j_call: TRBJ2-3; v_call: TRBV6-1; cdr3_aa: CASSGPPSGGNTDTQYF; cdr3_nt: TGTGCCAGCAGTGGCCCACCTAGCGGGGGGAACACAGATACGCAGTATTTT
clone_size: NA; d_call: TRBD1; j_call: TRBJ1-2; v_call: TRBV4-1; cdr3_aa: CASSQEGGQGVISF; cdr3_nt: TGCGCCAGCAGCCAAGAGGGGGGACAGGGTGTTATTTCCTTC
clone_size: NA; d_call: NA; j_call: TRBJ1-5; v_call: TRBV6-1; cdr3_aa: CASSEAMGLVPQHF; cdr3_nt: TGTGCCAGCAGTGAAGCGATGGGGCTGGTGCCCCAGCATTTT
clone_size: NA; d_call: TRBD2; j_call: TRBJ2-1; v_call: TRBV24-1; cdr3_aa: CATSGRAGFSRDEQFF; cdr3_nt: TGTGCCACCAGTGGAAGAGCGGGGTTTTCTCGTGATGAGCAGTTCTTC
clone_size: few; d_call: TRBD2; j_call: TRBJ2-5; v_call: TRBV5-4; cdr3_aa: CASSLGLAGQETQYF; cdr3_nt: TGTGCCAGCAGCTTGGGGCTAGCGGGGCAAGAGACCCAGTACTTC
clone_size: NA; d_call: NA; j_call: TRBJ2-3; v_call: TRBV27; cdr3_aa: CASSLWGVGKTSTDTQYF; cdr3_nt: TGTGCCAGCAGTTTATGGGGGGTCGGTAAAACTAGCACAGATACGCAGTATTTT
clone_size: once; d_call: TRBD1; j_call: TRBJ1-3; v_call: TRBV14; cdr3_aa: CASSRQGARTDTIYF; cdr3_nt: TGTGCCAGCAGCCGACAGGGGGCCCGGACGGACACCATATATTTT
clone_size: NA; d_call: NA; j_call: TRBJ1-6; v_call: TRBV2; cdr3_aa: CASHRDNNSPLHF; cdr3_nt: TGTGCCAGCCACAGGGATAATAATTCACCCCTCCACTTT
clone_size: NA; d_call: TRBD1; j_call: TRBJ1-4; v_call: TRBV2; cdr3_aa: CASSGTGREKLFF; cdr3_nt: TGTGCCAGCAGTGGGACAGGGAGGGAAAAACTGTTTTTT
clone_size: NA; d_call: NA; j_call: TRBJ1-4; v_call: TRBV7-9; cdr3_aa: CASSPQGRKLFF; cdr3_nt: TGTGCCAGCAGCCCTCAGGGTCGAAAACTGTTTTTT
clone_size: NA; d_call: NA; j_call: TRBJ2-7; v_call: TRBV6-5; cdr3_aa: CASSPDTASYEQYF; cdr3_nt: TGTGCCAGCAGTCCTGACACCGCCTCCTACGAGCAGTACTTC
clone_size: NA; d_call: NA; j_call: TRBJ2-1; v_call: TRBV21-1; cdr3_aa: CASSKTRDRVRHEQFF; cdr3_nt: TGTGCCAGCAGCAAAACCCGGGACAGGGTACGGCATGAGCAGTTCTTC
clone_size: NA; d_call: NA; j_call: TRBJ2-3; v_call: TRBV27; cdr3_aa: CASSLIVPGGSADTQYF; cdr3_nt: TGTGCCAGCAGTTTAATAGTCCCGGGGGGCTCGGCAGATACGCAGTATTTT
clone_size: NA; d_call: NA; j_call: TRBJ1-4; v_call: TRBV6-5; cdr3_aa: CASSNNRAPNEKLFF; cdr3_nt: TGTGCCAGCAGTAACAACAGGGCGCCTAATGAAAAACTGTTTTTT
clone_size: NA; d_call: TRBD1; j_call: TRBJ2-7; v_call: TRBV5-5; cdr3_aa: CASSPGQGWNEQYF; cdr3_nt: TGTGCCAGCAGCCCCGGACAGGGCTGGAACGAGCAGTACTTC
clone_size: NA; d_call: NA; j_call: TRBJ2-5; v_call: TRBV24-1; cdr3_aa: CATSDRGKETQYF; cdr3_nt: TGTGCCACCAGTGATCGTGGCAAAGAGACCCAGTACTTC
clone_size: NA; d_call: TRBD1; j_call: TRBJ1-4; v_call: TRBV28; cdr3_aa: CASSSPGGVGEKLFF; cdr3_nt: TGTGCCAGCAGTTCGCCAGGGGGCGTAGGTGAAAAACTGTTTTTT
clone_size: NA; d_call: NA; j_call: TRBJ1-2; v_call: TRBV23-1; cdr3_aa: CAYSGGGGYGYTF; cdr3_nt: TGCGCCTACTCCGGGGGGGGCGGCTATGGCTACACCTTC
clone_size: few; d_call: TRBD1; j_call: TRBJ2-5; v_call: TRBV7-2; cdr3_aa: CASSFGTGFQETQYF; cdr3_nt: TGTGCCAGCAGCTTCGGGACAGGGTTCCAAGAGACCCAGTACTTC
clone_size: NA; d_call: NA; j_call: TRBJ1-5; v_call: TRBV6-6; cdr3_aa: CASSLVREYSNQPQHF; cdr3_nt: TGTGCCAGCAGTCTTGTGAGGGAATATAGCAATCAGCCCCAGCATTTT
clone_size: NA; d_call: TRBD2; j_call: TRBJ2-3; v_call: TRBV11-2; cdr3_aa: CASSPGLAGRGADTQYF; cdr3_nt: TGTGCCAGCAGCCCCGGCCTAGCGGGGCGGGGGGCGGATACGCAGTATTTT
clone_size: NA; d_call: NA; j_call: TRBJ1-6; v_call: TRBV3-1/TRBV3-2; cdr3_aa: CASSPLTGLNSPLHF; cdr3_nt: TGTGCCAGCAGCCCTCTTACAGGGTTAAATTCACCCCTCCACTTT
clone_size: few; d_call: TRBD1; j_call: TRBJ2-1; v_call: TRBV5-1; cdr3_aa: CASSGTGDVYNEQFF; cdr3_nt: TGCGCCAGCAGCGGGACAGGGGACGTCTACAATGAGCAGTTCTTC
clone_size: NA; d_call: TRBD2; j_call: TRBJ2-6; v_call: TRBV5-6; cdr3_aa: CASSPRGGRLSGANVLTF; cdr3_nt: TGTGCCAGCAGCCCCCGGGGGGGTAGGTTATCTGGGGCCAACGTCCTGACTTTC
clone_size: NA; d_call: NA; j_call: TRBJ2-5; v_call: TRBV2; cdr3_aa: CASQGGTQYF; cdr3_nt: TGTGCCAGCCAAGGAGGGACCCAGTACTTC
clone_size: once; d_call: NA; j_call: TRBJ1-1; v_call: TRBV12-3/TRBV12-4; cdr3_aa: CASQRGVNTEAFF; cdr3_nt: TGTGCCAGCCAACGGGGGGTGAACACTGAAGCTTTCTTT
clone_size: NA; d_call: NA; j_call: TRBJ2-5; v_call: TRBV19; cdr3_aa: CASSRPGGLETQYF; cdr3_nt: TGTGCCAGTAGTCGTCCGGGGGGCTTGGAGACCCAGTACTTC
clone_size: NA; d_call: NA; j_call: TRBJ2-7; v_call: TRBV30; cdr3_aa: CAWSEPILSYEQYF; cdr3_nt: TGTGCCTGGAGTGAACCTATACTTTCCTACGAGCAGTACTTC
clone_size: NA; d_call: TRBD2; j_call: TRBJ2-1; v_call: TRBV30; cdr3_aa: CAWSGGGGGEQFF; cdr3_nt: TGTGCCTGGAGTGGTGGCGGGGGGGGTGAGCAGTTCTTC